The 15 T cell receptor beta chains in this list originate from one sample, sequenced in a study of blood T cell repertoires in COVID-19 (dated by TCRdb to about 2020). Library generation was performed with the immunoSEQ multiplex PCR assay. The table was pulled from immuneACCESS by TCRdb, which kept in-frame rearrangements only. Such tables lose some clones; where checked, under half of the loss comes from unresolved V genes, and the rest has no known cause. This sample has fewer than 300,000 clones in its table, and about 90% of those were observed once. The ten largest clones capture less than 1.6% of the sample. The specimen was peripheral blood. These receptor sequences come from a woman between 40 and 50 years old who had recovered from COVID-19.

CDR3 sequence reads: CASSTGHEQYF. CDR3 DNA sequence: TGTGCCAGCAGCACAGGGCACGAGCAGTACTTC. V usage is TRBV27 and J usage is TRBJ2-7; D might be TRBD1 (6 bases). This CDR3 has 11 residues. Germline CDR1 and CDR2: MNHEY and SMNVEV (reference sequence). V lost 6 bases and J lost 5, with 8 bases in between.

The gene calls are TRBV5-8 and TRBJ1-1; TRBD1 matches at 7 bases. After removal of 4 bases from V and 3 bases from J, the junction contained 6 bases not matched to a gene. CDR1 and CDR2 (germline): SGHTS, YDEGEE. The CDR3 sequence is 14 residues long. For the CDR3, the DNA is TGTGCCAGCAGCCTCAGGGGGTGGGACACTGAAGCTTTCTTT. Encoded protein: CASSLRGWDTEAFF.

The chain has TRBV7-9 and TRBJ2-6; D gene uncertain. V lost 6 bases, J lost 0 bases, and 12 bases lay in between. Germline V gene lookup returns CDR1 SEHNR and CDR2 FQNEAQ (reference sequence). This CDR3 contains 16 residues. The CDR3 loop is CASSRPGGSGANVLTF. CDR3 DNA sequence: TGTGCCAGCAGTCGCCCCGGTGGCTCTGGGGCCAACGTCCTGACTTTC.

The V call is TRBV9, the J call TRBJ2-5; a possible D gene is TRBD2 (7 bases). Germline CDR1 and CDR2: SGDLS and YYNGEE. Trimming removed 3 bases at V and 2 bases at J, with 14 bases between. The CDR3 runs to 15 residues. In DNA, the CDR3 is TGTGCCAGCAGCGAGGGAGGGGGGATACAAGAGACCCAGTACTTC. Encoded protein: CASSEGGGIQETQYF.

This chain joins TRBV20-1 and TRBJ2-3, with TRBD2 identical over 9 bases. V shed 3 bases, J shed 0 bases, and the junction held 7 bases outside the gene matches. The CDR3 contains 16 residues. Per germline, CDR1 DFQATT and CDR2 SNEGSKA (reference sequence). As DNA, the CDR3 is TGCAGTGCTAGTGGTCTAGCGGGGACTAGCACAGATACGCAGTATTTT. This codes for CSASGLAGTSTDTQYF.

The V and J genes are TRBV3-1 (or the pseudogene TRBV3-2) and TRBJ1-1, with 7 bases that match TRBD1. J gave up 10 bases and V 5 bases, and 10 bases lay outside the gene matches. There are 13 residues in the CDR3. Germline V gives CDR1 LGHDT, CDR2 YNNKEL (reference sequence). In DNA, the CDR3 is TGTGCCAGCAGCTCCACACAGGGGATCCGAGCTTTCTTT. Translation: CASSSTQGIRAFF.

CDR3 residues: CASSLALVRETQYF. The CDR3 DNA sequence: TGTGCCAGCAGCTTGGCCCTGGTTCGGGAGACCCAGTACTTC. The V gene is TRBV5-4, the J gene TRBJ2-5; D ambiguous. The CDR3 has 14 amino acids. The germline V gene encodes CDR1 SGHNT and CDR2 YYREEE (reference sequence). V lost 0 bases and J 5 bases, leaving 11 bases between the germline ends.

This clone was found a few times. The chain recombines TRBV5-1 with TRBJ1-2; weak D call: TRBD1 (6 bases). V lost 7 bases, J lost 2 bases, and 12 bases lay in between. The germline gives CDR1 SGHRS, CDR2 YFSETQ. The CDR3 sequence is 13 residues long. The CDR3 nucleotides are TGCGCCAGCCAGACAGGTGGCAACTATGGCTACACCTTC. It is translated as CASQTGGNYGYTF.

This clone was seen just once. The rearrangement uses TRBV7-9 and TRBJ2-7; 10 bases align to TRBD2. Germline-derived CDR1 and CDR2 are SEHNR and FQNEAQ (reference sequence). Losses at the gene ends were 5 bases for V and 4 bases for J; bases not matched to a gene: 11. The CDR3 is made up of 16 amino acids. The CDR3 DNA is TGTGCCAGCAGCCCTGGGGTAGCGGGGGGTATGTACGAGCAGTACTTC. Encoded protein: CASSPGVAGGMYEQYF.

The CDR3, as DNA: TGTGCCAGCAGTTCACAGGGGCCCTATGGCTACACCTTC. This sequence encodes CASSSQGPYGYTF. The rearrangement links TRBV27 to TRBJ1-2, with TRBD1 matching 7 bases. Germline V gene lookup returns CDR1 MNHEY and CDR2 SMNVEV (reference sequence). V shed 4 bases and J 4 bases; nucleotides not matched to a gene: 3. The CDR3 is made up of 13 amino acids.

The rearrangement links TRBV3-1 (or the pseudogene TRBV3-2) to TRBJ1-2; 11 bases agree with TRBD1. Germline CDR1 LGHDT, CDR2 YNNKEL (reference sequence). The CDR3 extends over 15 amino acids. V was pared by 3 bases and J by 7 bases, with 7 bases of the junction left unmatched. The CDR3 DNA reads as TGTGCCAGCAGCCAGTCGGACAGGGGGCGATTTGGCTACACCTTC. Residues: CASSQSDRGRFGYTF.

This clone was observed once. The V call is TRBV29-1, the J call TRBJ2-3; TRBD2 aligns across 14 bases. J gave up 7 bases and V 7 bases, and 10 bases lay outside the gene matches. Germline CDR1 reads SQVTM; CDR2 reads ANQGSEA. There are 15 residues in the CDR3. CDR3 sequence: CSADGTSGGKYTQYF. The DNA of the CDR3 is TGCAGCGCTGACGGGACTAGCGGGGGAAAATATACGCAGTATTTT.

With regard to this clone: Additional DNA sequences in this sample encode the identical CDR3. This chain connects TRBV7-9 to TRBJ1-1, with D tentatively TRBD1 (6 bases). This CDR3 has 13 residues. The germline CDR1 and CDR2 sequences are SEHNR and FQNEAQ (reference sequence). V gave up 1 base and J gave up 5 bases, with 8 bases separating them. In nucleotides, the CDR3 is TGTGCCAGCAGCTTAGAGGGGGGGACTGAAGCTTTCTTT. Protein sequence: CASSLEGGTEAFF.

J is TRBJ2-1 and V is TRBV5-1; 8 bases are a match to TRBD2. Germline CDR1 SGHRS, CDR2 YFSETQ. V was clipped by 0 bases and J by 12 bases; unmatched bases: 11. CDR3 size: 15 residues. The CDR3 DNA sequence: TGCGCCAGCAGCTTGGAAACTAGCGGCGGATCAGGGCAGTTCTTC. Protein sequence: CASSLETSGGSGQFF.

This clone was picked up one time. The chain combines TRBV19 with TRBJ1-2, with D hard to call. This CDR3 has 12 residues. Germline V gene lookup returns CDR1 LNHDA and CDR2 SQIVND (reference sequence). The germline V and J ends were trimmed by 4 bases and 6 bases, with 9 bases remaining between them. CDR3 region: CASSNWANGYTF. DNA of the CDR3: TGTGCCAGTAGTAATTGGGCTAATGGCTACACCTTC.